The 32 T cell receptor beta chains listed next were all sequenced from one sample in a study of identical twins. TCRdb re-called the 5' RACE reads with MiXCR, one entry per CDR3 protein. The sample consists of under 900,000 distinct CDR3 sequences, over 9% of them appearing once. These same records also appear under a second study, on yellow fever vaccine responses in identical twins.

The sample was PBMCs. These receptors originate from a woman in her late teens or twenties in good health.

This chain uses TRBV12-3 or TRBV12-4 with TRBJ2-7; TRBD2 might be the D (6 bases). The V gene lost 3 bases and the J gene lost 5 bases, with 14 bases spanning the gap. The CDR3 sequence is 14 residues long. The CDR3 nucleotides are TGTGCCAGCAGTTTCGGGGGAATTCTGGACGAGCAGTACGTC. Its protein is CASSFGGILDEQYV.

This sequence joins TRBV12-3 or TRBV12-4 and TRBJ2-1, with D tentatively TRBD2 (6 bases). The CDR3 length is 14 residues. V was pared by 3 bases and J by 9 bases, with 15 bases between. The CDR3 region has the DNA TGTGCCAGCAGTTTTACCTGGCCAGCGGGTGAGCAGTTCTTC. It codes for CASSFTWPAGEQFF.

This clonotype has a handful of counts. The chain joins TRBV5-1 to TRBJ2-3; 7 nucleotides agree with TRBD2. This CDR3 comprises 14 residues. The V and J ends lost 7 bases and 6 bases, in that order; junction bases with no gene match: 11. Germline V gives CDR1 SGHRS, CDR2 YFSETQ. The CDR3 loop is CASDYGGSRDTQYF. The CDR3 bases are TGCGCCAGCGATTACGGGGGGAGTAGGGATACGCAGTATTTT.

In its sample, this clonotype was seen a few times. The gene calls are TRBV4-2 and TRBJ2-2; D may be TRBD2 (7 bases). This CDR3 has 14 residues. V was shortened by 5 bases and J by 5 bases, with 12 bases between the two germline ends. Germline loops: CDR1 LGHNA, CDR2 YNFKEQ. This chain's CDR3 is CASSYGGLTGELFF. As DNA, the CDR3 is TGTGCCAGCAGCTACGGGGGGCTGACCGGGGAGCTGTTTTTT.

This sequence joins TRBV10-2 and TRBJ2-1, with TRBD1 identical over 8 bases. The CDR3 runs 16 residues. Germline assignment: CDR1 WSHSY and CDR2 SAAADI. Trimming at V came to 3 bases and at J to 2 bases, leaving 6 bases not matched to a gene. Written as DNA, the CDR3 is TGCGCCAGCAGTGATCCCGGGACAGGTACCTACAATGAGCAGTTCTTC. Translated: CASSDPGTGTYNEQFF.

This clonotype was found a few times. The rearrangement joins TRBV9 to TRBJ2-3; 7 positions agree with TRBD2. The germline V gene encodes CDR1 SGDLS and CDR2 YYNGEE. CDR3 length: 16 residues. After removal of 3 bases from V and 5 bases from J, the junction contained 12 bases not matched to a gene. CDR3 DNA sequence: TGTGCCAGCAGCGCAGGAGGTGGGCGGGGGATAGATACGCAGTATTTT. This sequence encodes CASSAGGGRGIDTQYF.

The count of this clonotype is one. A much larger clonotype is one base distant, so this may be a read error. The gene calls are TRBV10-3 and TRBJ2-2, with unresolved D. The germline V gene encodes CDR1 ENHRY and CDR2 SYGVKD. The V and J ends lost 4 bases and 6 bases respectively, with 6 bases between them. CDR3 length equals 12 residues. This CDR3 reads CAISGGAGELFF. The CDR3, as DNA: TGTGCCATCAGTGGCGGAGCCGGGGAGCTGTTTTTT.

The V call is TRBV6-5, the J call TRBJ2-7; no clear D gene. The CDR3 is 14 residues long. V lost 0 bases to trimming and J lost 0 bases, with 6 bases between them. Germline-derived CDR1 and CDR2 are MNHEY and SVGAGI. The CDR3 sequence is CASSYSRSSYEQYF. CDR3 sequence (DNA): TGTGCCAGCAGTTACTCGAGGAGCTCCTACGAGCAGTACTTC.

This clonotype was detected only a few times. This rearrangement joins TRBV11-2 to TRBJ2-7, with 9 bases that match TRBD1. The CDR3 extends over 15 amino acids. Trimming at V came to 1 base and at J to 6 bases, leaving 7 bases not matched to a gene. CDR1 and CDR2 (germline): SGHAT, FQNNGV. The DNA of the CDR3 is TGTGCCAGCAGCTTAGCCGGGACAGGGACCATCGAGCAGTACTTC. Translation gives CASSLAGTGTIEQYF.

This chain connects TRBV20-1 to TRBJ2-4; maybe TRBD1 (5 bases). CDR3 length: 16 amino acids. The V end lost 3 bases, the J end lost 0 bases, and 15 bases lay between the germline ends. Germline V CDR1 and CDR2: DFQATT, SNEGSKA (reference sequence). Written as DNA, the CDR3 is TGCAGTGCTAGCGACTCCAGACAGCTAGCCAAAAACATTCAGTACTTC. Residues: CSASDSRQLAKNIQYF.

This clonotype has only a few counts. The chain is built from TRBV18 and TRBJ1-4, with TRBD1 matching 7 bases. The V gene's germline CDR1 is KGHSH and CDR2 LQKENI. The V segment lost 6 bases and the J segment 0 bases; nucleotides outside the gene matches: 4. This CDR3 region has 15 residues. The CDR3 here is CASSEGQSTNEKLFF. CDR3 nucleotide sequence: TGTGCCAGCTCGGAGGGACAGTCAACTAATGAAAAACTGTTTTTT.

This chain uses TRBV20-1 with TRBJ2-3; no clear D. Trimming took off 5 bases at V and 2 bases at J, with 8 bases between the two ends. Germline V gives CDR1 DFQATT, CDR2 SNEGSKA (reference sequence). The CDR3 contains 12 residues. CDR3: CSAPPVTDTQYF. The CDR3 coding sequence is TGCAGTGCTCCCCCTGTCACAGATACGCAGTATTTT.

The sample holds a few counts of this clonotype. The chain recombines TRBV2 with TRBJ1-1; D is ambiguous. In germline, CDR1 is SNHLY, CDR2 FYNNEI. The CDR3 consists of 15 residues. The V gene lost 7 bases and the J gene lost 0 bases, with 15 bases spanning the gap. Written as DNA, the CDR3 is TGTGCCAGCACTTCTCGGCAAACAGTGAACACTGAAGCTTTCTTT. Translation gives CASTSRQTVNTEAFF. Using reference TRBV2 and TRBJ1-1 for the parts outside the CDR3, the full variable domain is EPEVTQTPSHQVTQMGQEVILRCVPISNHLYFYWYRQILGQKVEFLVSFYNNEISEKSEIFDDQFSVERPDGSNFTLKIRSTKLEDSAMYFCASTSRQTVNTEAFFGQGTRLTVV.

The chain carries TRBV7-9 and TRBJ2-2, with D unresolved. The CDR3 runs to 15 residues. Germline CDR1 and CDR2: SEHNR and FQNEAQ (reference sequence). The V end lost 7 bases, the J end lost 0 bases, and 12 bases lay between the germline ends. The CDR3 coding sequence is TGTGCCAGCACCCTGGGGATCGCGAACACCGGGGAGCTGTTTTTT. This sequence encodes CASTLGIANTGELFF.

In its sample, this clonotype was seen a few times. This chain joins TRBV12-3 or TRBV12-4 and TRBJ2-2; TRBD1 might be the D (5 bases). V lost 6 bases, J lost 3 bases, and 17 bases lay in between. The CDR3 covers 16 residues. Written as DNA, the CDR3 is TGTGCCAGCAGCCCGACAGATAGAGGCTACACCGGGGAGCTGTTTTTT. It yields the protein CASSPTDRGYTGELFF.

This chain joins TRBV5-5 and TRBJ1-5; D is unclear. Germline V gene lookup returns CDR1 SGHKS and CDR2 YYEKEE (reference sequence). Between the trimmed V and J ends, which lost 0 bases and 7 bases, there was a span of 11 bases. The CDR3 loop spans 14 amino acids. The CDR3 DNA reads TGTGCCAGCAGCTTGGTGGGCGGGGTCCAGCCCCAGCATTTT. This encodes CASSLVGGVQPQHF.

The rearrangement links TRBV4-1 to TRBJ2-3, with TRBD1 matching over 9 bases. This CDR3 contains 17 residues. Germline V gives CDR1 MGHRA, CDR2 YSYEKL. V shed 4 bases and J 3 bases; nucleotides not matched to a gene: 11. The CDR3 protein is CASSLAGTGKGTDTQYF. CDR3 in DNA: TGCGCCAGCAGCCTGGCCGGGACAGGGAAGGGGACAGATACGCAGTATTTT.

In its sample, this clonotype was seen many times. The genes are TRBV11-2 and TRBJ2-5; D is uncertain. Trimming pared 6 bases from V and 5 bases from J, leaving 10 bases between. The CDR3 runs to 12 residues. Germline V lookup: CDR1 SGHAT, CDR2 FQNNGV. CDR3 bases: TGTGCCAGCAGTTTGTCCCGGGAGACCCAGTACTTC. As protein: CASSLSRETQYF.

This rearrangement joins TRBV4-2 to TRBJ1-5; D unclear. The length of the CDR3 is 16 residues. In germline, CDR1 is LGHNA, CDR2 YNFKEQ. Trimming pared 0 bases from V and 1 base from J, leaving 10 bases between. This CDR3 is CASSQELGMSNQPQHF. The CDR3 bases are TGTGCCAGCAGCCAAGAGTTGGGGATGAGCAATCAGCCCCAGCATTTT.

This sequence joins TRBV19 and TRBJ2-2, with TRBD1 as a possible D gene (5 bases). This CDR3 has 14 amino acids. Per germline, CDR1 LNHDA and CDR2 SQIVND (reference sequence). V was cut by 2 bases and J by 7 bases, with 11 bases left in between. The CDR3 DNA reads TGTGCCAGTAGTATAACCTCGACAGACGGGGAGCTGTTTTTT. This sequence encodes CASSITSTDGELFF.

This chain joins TRBV11-1 and TRBJ1-1, with a possible D match to TRBD1 (5 bases). V lost 2 bases, J lost 0 bases, and 16 bases lay in between. Germline loops: CDR1 SGHAT, CDR2 FQDESV (reference sequence). The CDR3 sequence is 17 residues long. The CDR3 bases are TGTGCCAGCAGCTTAAACGGGGCCACCTACATGAACACTGAAGCTTTCTTT. It codes for CASSLNGATYMNTEAFF.

This clonotype was recorded only once. CDR3 region: CSASGPTYEQYF. The CDR3 DNA follows: TGCAGTGCTAGCGGGCCAACCTACGAGCAGTACTTC. The chain couples TRBV20-1 to TRBJ2-7; D remains unclear. Germline-derived CDR1 and CDR2 are DFQATT and SNEGSKA (reference sequence). This CDR3 spans 12 amino acids. V shed 3 bases and J shed 2 bases, with 8 bases lying between them.

The DNA for the CDR3 is TGTGCCAGCAGTAGGAGGACTATAGCGGGAGACAACTACGAGCAGTACTTC. Translated: CASSRRTIAGDNYEQYF. The J gene is TRBJ2-7, the V gene TRBV12-3 or TRBV12-4, with 9 bases identical to TRBD2. Unmatched junction bases numbered 14, after V lost 5 bases and J lost 3 bases. The CDR3 is 17 amino acids.

This clonotype showed up many times. The rearrangement links TRBV15 to TRBJ2-1; perhaps TRBD1 as D (6 bases). The germline CDR1 and CDR2 sequences are LNHNV and YYDKDF (reference sequence). The CDR3 has 14 residues. Trimming took off 2 bases at V and 5 bases at J, with 10 bases between the two ends. This CDR3 reads CATSRHQGNNEQFF. CDR3 coding DNA: TGTGCCACCAGCAGACACCAGGGGAACAATGAGCAGTTCTTC.

This clonotype has at least ten counts. This rearrangement joins TRBV12-3 or TRBV12-4 to TRBJ1-2; TRBD1 might be the D (6 bases). This CDR3 is 13 amino acids long. Trimming took off 6 bases at V and 8 bases at J, with 16 bases between the two ends. DNA for the CDR3: TGTGCCAGCAGCCCCACAGGGTATTGGGGCTACACCTTC. The encoded protein is CASSPTGYWGYTF.

The rearrangement joins TRBV6-2 or TRBV6-3 to TRBJ2-7; 7 nucleotides line up with TRBD1. J lost 11 bases, V lost 5 bases, and 15 bases had no gene match. The CDR3 runs to 14 residues. Germline loops: CDR1 MNHEY, CDR2 SVGEGT. CDR3 loop: CASSTAGTATVEYV. The CDR3 coding sequence is TGTGCCAGCAGTACTGCTGGGACAGCCACCGTCGAGTACGTC.

This chain links TRBV11-2 with TRBJ2-3; maybe TRBD2 (6 bases). The CDR3 loop spans 12 amino acids. Germline loops: CDR1 SGHAT, CDR2 FQNNGV. Trimming shortened V by 8 bases and J by 7 bases, and 13 bases separated the two germline ends. CDR3: CASCRGIHTQYF. The CDR3, as DNA: TGTGCCAGCTGCCGGGGGATACATACGCAGTATTTT.

This clonotype appeared many times. The gene calls are TRBV4-1 and TRBJ2-7, with D hard to call. The CDR3 spans 13 residues. CDR1 is MGHRA, CDR2 YSYEKL, per germline. With 0 bases removed from V and 6 bases from J, the gap between germline ends came to 9 bases. The CDR3 here is CASSQERRSEQYV. The CDR3 region has the DNA TGCGCCAGCAGCCAAGAACGTAGAAGCGAGCAGTACGTC.

The genes are TRBV12-3 or TRBV12-4 and TRBJ2-1; maybe TRBD2 (6 bases). With 4 bases removed from V and 10 bases from J, the gap between germline ends came to 11 bases. There are 12 residues in the CDR3. The CDR3: CASSWRGGEQFF. CDR3 in DNA: TGTGCCAGCAGTTGGAGGGGTGGCGAGCAGTTCTTC.

The genes are TRBV11-2 and TRBJ2-7; no clear D. Trimming shortened V by 2 bases and J by 3 bases, and 20 bases separated the two germline ends. The CDR3 runs to 17 residues. Germline V CDR1 and CDR2: SGHAT, FQNNGV. The CDR3 sequence is CASSLNWIYPEGYEQYF. The CDR3 nucleotides read TGTGCCAGCAGCTTAAACTGGATCTACCCCGAAGGCTACGAGCAGTACTTC.

The V call is TRBV11-1, the J call TRBJ2-1, with D perhaps given as TRBD1 or TRBD2 (5 bases each). The germline V gene has CDR1 SGHAT and CDR2 FQDESV (reference sequence). This CDR3 has 15 residues. Trimming left V 5 bases short and J 4 bases short, with 15 bases between. As DNA, the CDR3 is TGTGCCAGCAGCCCCCGGGACCCGCAATACAATGAGCAGTTCTTC. Translated, it gives CASSPRDPQYNEQFF.

There are many counts of this clonotype. The genes are TRBV3-1 and TRBJ2-1; 8 bases are shared with TRBD1. V trimming: 5 bases; J trimming: 12 bases; junction bases outside the gene matches: 18. The germline gives CDR1 LGHDT, CDR2 YNNKEL (reference sequence). The CDR3 has 16 residues. The CDR3 loop reads CASSKAGDRPRLRQFF. Written as DNA, the CDR3 is TGTGCCAGCAGCAAGGCAGGGGACAGGCCTCGACTAAGGCAGTTCTTC.